A single sample is the source of the 8 T cell receptor beta chains below, sequenced in a study of shared clonotypes between healthy human individuals. The repertoire was sequenced with immunoSEQ multiplex PCR; TCRdb's copy has only in-frame clones and lacks some. The data contain about 990,000 clones, 70% to 80% of them seen just once; the ten biggest clones take up 0.6% to 0.7%. Input material: memory CD4+ T cells from PBMCs. Documented subset: CD45RA-negative fraction. These receptors were collected from a young man in good health. Some clones in this sample may be carry-over from other donors' samples.

This clone occurred a few times. CDR3 sequence: CASSASPNTEAFF. DNA of the CDR3: TGTGCCAGCAGTGCCAGTCCGAACACTGAAGCTTTCTTT. J is TRBJ1-1 and V is TRBV6-4; D gene uncertain. Germline V lookup: CDR1 MRHNA, CDR2 SNTAGT. The CDR3 runs 13 residues. V lost 4 bases to trimming and J lost 1 base, with 7 bases between them.

The J gene is TRBJ1-3, the V gene TRBV6-5; tentative D call: TRBD1 (5 bases). Trimming cost V 4 bases and J 0 bases, with 10 bases left between them. The CDR3 covers 15 residues. Per the germline V gene, CDR1 is MNHEY and CDR2 is SVGAGI. This CDR3 reads CASSLDTFSGNTIYF. In DNA, the CDR3 is TGTGCCAGCAGTTTGGACACTTTCTCTGGAAACACCATATATTTT.

J is TRBJ1-1 and V is TRBV6-1; D remains ambiguous. V lost 4 bases and J 4 bases, leaving 13 bases between the germline ends. CDR3 length equals 14 residues. Germline V gives CDR1 MNHNS, CDR2 SASEGT. Here the CDR3 reads CASSGYGDSTEAFF. The CDR3 DNA reads as TGTGCCAGCAGTGGTTACGGGGATTCCACTGAAGCTTTCTTT.

The V gene is TRBV2, the J gene TRBJ2-1; 15 nucleotides line up with TRBD2. This CDR3 comprises 16 residues. V lost 8 bases and J lost 7; bases outside the gene matches: 9. The germline CDR1 and CDR2 sequences are SNHLY and FYNNEI. CDR3 coding DNA: TGTGCCAGCGGGACTAGCGGGAGGCACGTAACGAATGAGCAGTTCTTC. Translating gives CASGTSGRHVTNEQFF.

The rearrangement uses TRBV7-3 and TRBJ2-5; 11 bases fit TRBD2. The CDR3 contains 16 residues. After removal of 0 bases from V and 5 bases from J, the junction contained 5 bases not matched to a gene. From germline, CDR1 is SGHTA and CDR2 FQGTGA. The CDR3 sequence: CASSLTGSGRAETQYF. The CDR3 DNA is TGTGCCAGCAGCTTAACGGGTAGCGGGAGGGCCGAGACCCAGTACTTC.

About this clone itself: The same CDR3 can be traced to other DNA sequences in this sample. The rearrangement uses TRBV15 and TRBJ2-1; 8 nucleotides match TRBD2. Germline lookup yields CDR1 LNHNV and CDR2 YYDKDF (reference sequence). The length of the CDR3 is 12 residues. V was clipped by 5 bases and J by 9 bases; unmatched bases: 3. The CDR3 bases are TGTGCCACCAGCCCCCGGGGGGGTGAGCAGTTCTTC. Residues: CATSPRGGEQFF.

This clone was seen a few times. The chain couples TRBV7-9 to TRBJ2-1; possible D gene TRBD2, 5 bases. The germline V gene encodes CDR1 SEHNR and CDR2 FQNEAQ (reference sequence). V dropped 3 bases and J dropped 6 bases, with 18 bases sitting between them. The CDR3 totals 16 residues. The CDR3 nucleotides read TGTGCCAGCAGCTTCACCCCTAGCCGGGGTATCAATGAGCAGTTCTTC. It yields the protein CASSFTPSRGINEQFF.

In this sample, this clone turned up a few times. This chain uses TRBV19 with TRBJ2-7; 11 bases are shared with TRBD1. The CDR3 contains 15 residues. Unmatched junction bases numbered 7, after V lost 6 bases and J lost 3 bases. Germline V gene lookup returns CDR1 LNHDA and CDR2 SQIVND (reference sequence). Here the CDR3 reads CASSRRTGGDYEQYF. In nucleotides, the CDR3 is TGTGCCAGTAGCCGACGGACAGGGGGCGACTACGAGCAGTACTTC.